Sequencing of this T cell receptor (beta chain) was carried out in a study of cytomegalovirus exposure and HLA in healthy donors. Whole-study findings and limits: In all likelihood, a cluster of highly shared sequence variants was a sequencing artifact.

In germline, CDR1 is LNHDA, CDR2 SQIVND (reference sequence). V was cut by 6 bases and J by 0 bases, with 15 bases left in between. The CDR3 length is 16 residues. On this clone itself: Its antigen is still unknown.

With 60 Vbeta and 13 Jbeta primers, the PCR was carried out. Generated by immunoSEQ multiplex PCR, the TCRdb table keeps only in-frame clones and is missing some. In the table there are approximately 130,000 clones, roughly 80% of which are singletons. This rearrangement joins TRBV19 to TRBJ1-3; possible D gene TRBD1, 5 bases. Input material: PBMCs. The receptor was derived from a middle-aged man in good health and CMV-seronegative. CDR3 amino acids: CASSSVTAYSGNTIYF. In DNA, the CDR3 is TGTGCCAGTAGCTCTGTGACAGCTTACTCTGGAAACACCATATATTTT.